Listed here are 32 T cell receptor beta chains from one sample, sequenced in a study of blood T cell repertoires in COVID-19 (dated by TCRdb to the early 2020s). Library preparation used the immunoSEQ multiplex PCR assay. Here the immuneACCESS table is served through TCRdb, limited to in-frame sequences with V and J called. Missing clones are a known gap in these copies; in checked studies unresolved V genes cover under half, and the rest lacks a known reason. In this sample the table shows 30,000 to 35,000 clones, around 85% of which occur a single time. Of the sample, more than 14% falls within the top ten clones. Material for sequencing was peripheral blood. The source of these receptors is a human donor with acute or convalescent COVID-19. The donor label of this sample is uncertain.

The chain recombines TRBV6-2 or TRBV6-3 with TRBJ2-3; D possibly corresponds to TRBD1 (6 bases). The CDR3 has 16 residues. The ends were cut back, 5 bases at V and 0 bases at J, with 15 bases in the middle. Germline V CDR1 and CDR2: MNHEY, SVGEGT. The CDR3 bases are TGTGCCAGCAGTCCGTTTCGGACAGCTAGCACAGATACGCAGTATTTT. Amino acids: CASSPFRTASTDTQYF.

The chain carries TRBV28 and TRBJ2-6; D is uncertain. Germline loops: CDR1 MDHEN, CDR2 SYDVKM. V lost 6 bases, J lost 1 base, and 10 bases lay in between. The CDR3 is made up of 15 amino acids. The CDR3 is CASSRTHSGANVLTF. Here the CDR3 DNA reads TGTGCCAGCAGCCGAACTCATTCTGGGGCCAACGTCCTGACTTTC.

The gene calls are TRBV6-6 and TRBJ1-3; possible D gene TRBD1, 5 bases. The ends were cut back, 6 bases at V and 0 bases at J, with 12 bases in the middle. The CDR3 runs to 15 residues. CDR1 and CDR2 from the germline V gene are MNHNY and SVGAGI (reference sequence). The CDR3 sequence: CASSQTAFSGNTIYF. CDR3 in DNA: TGTGCCAGCAGCCAGACAGCGTTCTCTGGAAACACCATATATTTT.

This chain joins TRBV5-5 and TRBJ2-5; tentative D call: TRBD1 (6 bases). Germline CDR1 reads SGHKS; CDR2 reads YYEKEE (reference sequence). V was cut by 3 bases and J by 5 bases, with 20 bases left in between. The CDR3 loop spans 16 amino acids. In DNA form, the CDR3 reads TGTGCCAGCAGCTCCCAGGGTGGGGGCCTTGGGGAGACCCAGTACTTC. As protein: CASSSQGGGLGETQYF.

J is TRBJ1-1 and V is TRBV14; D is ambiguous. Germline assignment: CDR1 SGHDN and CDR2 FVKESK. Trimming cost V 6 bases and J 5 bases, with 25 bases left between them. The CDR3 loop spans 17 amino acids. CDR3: CASRRRQSRIYRTEAFF. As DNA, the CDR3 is TGTGCCAGCAGACGACGACAAAGCCGGATTTATAGGACTGAAGCTTTCTTT.

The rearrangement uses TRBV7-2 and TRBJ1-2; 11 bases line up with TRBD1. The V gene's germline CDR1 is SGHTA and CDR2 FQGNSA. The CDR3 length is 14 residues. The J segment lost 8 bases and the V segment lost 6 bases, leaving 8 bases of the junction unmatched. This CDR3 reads CASSPGQGAEGYTF. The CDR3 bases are TGTGCCAGCAGTCCTGGACAGGGGGCAGAAGGCTACACCTTC.

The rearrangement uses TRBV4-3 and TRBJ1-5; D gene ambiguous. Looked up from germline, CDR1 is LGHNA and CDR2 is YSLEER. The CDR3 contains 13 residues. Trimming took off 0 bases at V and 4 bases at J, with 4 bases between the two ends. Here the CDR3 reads CASSQDGNQPQHF. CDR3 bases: TGCGCCAGCAGCCAAGACGGTAATCAGCCCCAGCATTTT.

CDR3 loop: CASSPDRVNQPQHF. In DNA, the CDR3 is TGTGCCAGCTCACCGGACAGGGTGAATCAGCCCCAGCATTTT. The chain recombines TRBV18 with TRBJ1-5; the match to TRBD1 covers 8 bases. After removal of 3 bases from V and 4 bases from J, the junction contained 2 bases not matched to a gene. The CDR3 spans 14 residues. Germline V gene data show CDR1 as KGHSH and CDR2 as LQKENI.

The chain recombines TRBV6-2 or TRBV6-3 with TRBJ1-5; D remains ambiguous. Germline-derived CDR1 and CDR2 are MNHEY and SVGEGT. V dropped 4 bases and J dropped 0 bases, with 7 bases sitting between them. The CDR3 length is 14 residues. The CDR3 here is CASSSINSNQPQHF. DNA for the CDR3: TGTGCCAGCAGTTCCATCAATAGCAATCAGCCCCAGCATTTT.

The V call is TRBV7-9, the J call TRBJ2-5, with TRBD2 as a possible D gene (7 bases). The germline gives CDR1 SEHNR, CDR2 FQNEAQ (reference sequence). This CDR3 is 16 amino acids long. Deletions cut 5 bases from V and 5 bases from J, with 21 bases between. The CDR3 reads CASSQGGLSPAETQYF. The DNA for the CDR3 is TGTGCCAGCAGCCAAGGGGGACTATCCCCCGCGGAGACCCAGTACTTC.

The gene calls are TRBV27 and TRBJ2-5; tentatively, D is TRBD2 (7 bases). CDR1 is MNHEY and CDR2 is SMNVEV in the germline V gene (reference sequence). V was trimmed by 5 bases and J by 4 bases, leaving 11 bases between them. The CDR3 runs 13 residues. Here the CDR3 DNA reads TGTGCCAGCAGTCCTAGGGGGGGAGAGACCCAGTACTTC. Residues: CASSPRGGETQYF.

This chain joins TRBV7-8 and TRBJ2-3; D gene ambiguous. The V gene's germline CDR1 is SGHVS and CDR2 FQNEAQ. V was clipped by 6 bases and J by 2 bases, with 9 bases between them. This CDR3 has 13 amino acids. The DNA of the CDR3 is TGTGCCAGCAGACCAAGAGCCACAGATACGCAGTATTTT. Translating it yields CASRPRATDTQYF.

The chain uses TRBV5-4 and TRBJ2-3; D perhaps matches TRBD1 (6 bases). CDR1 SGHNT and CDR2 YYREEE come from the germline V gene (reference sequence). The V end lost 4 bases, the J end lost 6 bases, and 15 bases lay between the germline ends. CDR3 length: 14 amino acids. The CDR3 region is CASSIQGSGDTQYF. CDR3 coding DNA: TGTGCCAGCAGCATACAGGGAAGTGGGGATACGCAGTATTTT.

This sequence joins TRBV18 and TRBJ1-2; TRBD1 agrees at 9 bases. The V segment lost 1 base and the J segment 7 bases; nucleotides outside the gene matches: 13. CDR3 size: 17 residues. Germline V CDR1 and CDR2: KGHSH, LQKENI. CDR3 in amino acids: CASSPQAPGQGDSGYTF. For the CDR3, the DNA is TGTGCCAGCTCACCACAGGCCCCGGGACAGGGAGACAGTGGCTACACCTTC.

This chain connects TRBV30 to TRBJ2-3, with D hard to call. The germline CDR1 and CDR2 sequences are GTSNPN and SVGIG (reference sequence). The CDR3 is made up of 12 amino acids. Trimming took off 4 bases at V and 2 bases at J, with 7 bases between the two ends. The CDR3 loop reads CAWTPITDTQYF. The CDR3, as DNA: TGTGCCTGGACCCCCATCACAGATACGCAGTATTTT.

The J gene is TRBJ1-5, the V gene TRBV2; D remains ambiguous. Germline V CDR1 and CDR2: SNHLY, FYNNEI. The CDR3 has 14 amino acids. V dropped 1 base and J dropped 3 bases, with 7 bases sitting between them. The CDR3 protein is CASSEVDINQPQHF. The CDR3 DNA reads TGTGCCAGCAGTGAAGTCGACATCAATCAGCCCCAGCATTTT.

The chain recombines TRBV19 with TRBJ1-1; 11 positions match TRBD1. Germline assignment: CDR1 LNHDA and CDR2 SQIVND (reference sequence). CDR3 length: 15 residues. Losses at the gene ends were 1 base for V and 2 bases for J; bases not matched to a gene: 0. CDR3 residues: CASSIGTGGNTEAFF. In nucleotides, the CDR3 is TGTGCCAGTAGTATAGGGACAGGGGGCAACACTGAAGCTTTCTTT.

CDR3 loop: CASKPGQGLHEQYF. CDR3 in DNA: TGTGCCAGTAAACCGGGACAGGGTCTCCACGAGCAGTACTTC. This chain connects TRBV6-5 to TRBJ2-7; 9 nucleotides agree with TRBD1. The CDR3 runs 14 residues. Germline values: CDR1 MNHEY, CDR2 SVGAGI. V trimming: 9 bases; J trimming: 5 bases; junction bases outside the gene matches: 11.

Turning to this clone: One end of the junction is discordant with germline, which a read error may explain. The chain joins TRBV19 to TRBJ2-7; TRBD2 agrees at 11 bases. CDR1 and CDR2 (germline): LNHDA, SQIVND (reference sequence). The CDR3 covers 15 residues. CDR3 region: CASSLETSGNDEQYF. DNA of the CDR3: TGTGCCAGTAGTCTAGAGACTAGCGGGAACGACGAGCAGTACTTC.

CDR3 sequence: CASKGQGSDGGGYTF. CDR3 nucleotide sequence: TGTGCCAGCAAGGGACAGGGGAGTGACGGTGGCGGCTACACCTTC. This chain links TRBV2 with TRBJ1-2, with 10 bases matching TRBD1. This CDR3 has 15 residues. CDR1 and CDR2 from the germline V gene are SNHLY and FYNNEI. Losses at the gene ends were 7 bases for V and 8 bases for J; bases not matched to a gene: 13.

DNA for the CDR3: TGTGCCAGTAGCAACCAGGGTTTAAGCACTGAAGCTTTCTTT. Translation gives CASSNQGLSTEAFF. This chain uses TRBV19 with TRBJ1-1, with D perhaps TRBD1 (5 bases). The CDR3 sequence is 14 residues long. Germline V CDR1 and CDR2: LNHDA, SQIVND (reference sequence). The V and J ends lost 6 bases and 4 bases respectively, with 15 bases between them.

DNA for the CDR3: TGTGCCAGCAGACCGTTCGGGACAGGTGATGGCTACACCTTC. This translates into CASRPFGTGDGYTF. This chain links TRBV7-8 with TRBJ1-2; 8 nucleotides line up with TRBD1. J lost 6 bases, V lost 6 bases, and 9 bases had no gene match. Per the germline V gene, CDR1 is SGHVS and CDR2 is FQNEAQ. This CDR3 is built from 14 residues.

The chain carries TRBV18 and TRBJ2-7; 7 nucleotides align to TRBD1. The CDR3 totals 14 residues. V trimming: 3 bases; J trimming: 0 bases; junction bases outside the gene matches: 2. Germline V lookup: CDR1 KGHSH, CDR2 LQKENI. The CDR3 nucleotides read TGTGCCAGCTCACCGACAGGGAACTCCTACGAGCAGTACTTC. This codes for CASSPTGNSYEQYF.

The CDR3 here is CASSSRTGSTDTQYF. The DNA for the CDR3 is TGTGCCAGCAGCTCCCGGACAGGGAGCACAGATACGCAGTATTTT. The genes are TRBV13 and TRBJ2-3; 8 positions agree with TRBD1. CDR3 length equals 15 residues. Germline trimming cut 4 bases from V and 0 bases from J; bases unmatched to any gene: 3. The V gene's germline CDR1 is PRHDT and CDR2 FYEKMQ (reference sequence).

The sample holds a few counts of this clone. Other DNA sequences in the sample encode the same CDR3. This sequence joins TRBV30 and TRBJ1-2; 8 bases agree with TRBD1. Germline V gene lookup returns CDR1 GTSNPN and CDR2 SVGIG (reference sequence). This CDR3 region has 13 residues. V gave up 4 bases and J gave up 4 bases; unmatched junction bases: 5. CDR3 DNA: TGTGCCTGGAACCGGGACAGGCCCTATGGCTACACCTTC. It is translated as CAWNRDRPYGYTF.

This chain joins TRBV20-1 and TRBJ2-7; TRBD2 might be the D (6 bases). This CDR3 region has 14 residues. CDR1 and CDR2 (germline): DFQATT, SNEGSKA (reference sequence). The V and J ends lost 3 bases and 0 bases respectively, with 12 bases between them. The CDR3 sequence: CSASSAGTSYEQYF. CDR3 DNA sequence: TGCAGTGCTAGTTCTGCGGGGACCTCCTACGAGCAGTACTTC.

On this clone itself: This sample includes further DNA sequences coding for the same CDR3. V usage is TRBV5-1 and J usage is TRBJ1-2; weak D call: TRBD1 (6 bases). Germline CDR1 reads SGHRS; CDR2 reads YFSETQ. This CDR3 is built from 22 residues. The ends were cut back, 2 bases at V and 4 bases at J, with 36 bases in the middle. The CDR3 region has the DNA TGCGCCAGCAGCTTTATAACTCGGACCGGGGGCGGGGGCAACCCTTCCTTCTATGGCTACACCTTC. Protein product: CASSFITRTGGGGNPSFYGYTF.

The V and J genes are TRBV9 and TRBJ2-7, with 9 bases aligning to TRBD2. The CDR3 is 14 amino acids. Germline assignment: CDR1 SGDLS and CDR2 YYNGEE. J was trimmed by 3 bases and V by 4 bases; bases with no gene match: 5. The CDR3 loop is CASSPGLASYEQYF. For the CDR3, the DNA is TGTGCCAGCAGCCCGGGACTAGCTAGCTACGAGCAGTACTTC.

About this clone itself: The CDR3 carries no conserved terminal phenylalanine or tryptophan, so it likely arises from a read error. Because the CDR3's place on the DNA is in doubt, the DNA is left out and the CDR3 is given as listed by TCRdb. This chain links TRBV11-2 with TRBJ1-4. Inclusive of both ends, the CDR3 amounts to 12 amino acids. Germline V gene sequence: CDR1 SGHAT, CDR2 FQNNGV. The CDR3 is CASSSAPQGPLV.

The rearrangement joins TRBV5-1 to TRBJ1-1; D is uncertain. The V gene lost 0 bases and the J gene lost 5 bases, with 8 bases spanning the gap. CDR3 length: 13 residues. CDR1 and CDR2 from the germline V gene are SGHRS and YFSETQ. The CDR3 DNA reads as TGCGCCAGCAGCTTGGGGACGGGGACTGAAGCTTTCTTT. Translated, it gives CASSLGTGTEAFF.

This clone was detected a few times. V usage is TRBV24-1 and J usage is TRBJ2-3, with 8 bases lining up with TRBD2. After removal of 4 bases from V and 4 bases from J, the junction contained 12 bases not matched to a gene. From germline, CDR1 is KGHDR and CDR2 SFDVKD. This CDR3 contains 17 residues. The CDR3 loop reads CATSDLQPGLVPDTQYF. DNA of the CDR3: TGTGCCACCAGTGACCTCCAACCGGGACTAGTTCCAGATACGCAGTATTTT.

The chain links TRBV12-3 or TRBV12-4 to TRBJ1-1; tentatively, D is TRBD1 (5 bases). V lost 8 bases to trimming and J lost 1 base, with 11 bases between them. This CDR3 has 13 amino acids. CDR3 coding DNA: TGTGCCAGCGGACACACGACGAACACTGAAGCTTTCTTT. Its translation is CASGHTTNTEAFF.